This T cell receptor (beta chain) was sequenced for a study of blood T cell repertoires in COVID-19. About the research overall: Whether acute or convalescent, the COVID-19 samples came from the United States, Italy and Spain. In each case, the material was cDNA or gDNA derived from T cells, B-cell-depleted T cells, or PBMCs.

Method: immunoSEQ multiplex PCR; TCRdb's copy keeps in-frame clones and lacks some. The table lists some 250,000 clones, around 79% of them singletons. Trimming pared 6 bases from V and 7 bases from J, leaving 15 bases between. CDR1 is MNHEY, CDR2 SVGAGI, per germline. This CDR3 is 14 amino acids long. This sequence originates from a woman aged 80 or over with acute or convalescent COVID-19. The sequenced sample consisted of peripheral blood. V usage is TRBV6-5 and J usage is TRBJ1-4; D is perhaps TRBD1 (6 bases). Written as DNA, the CDR3 is TGTGCCAGCAGGTTTACCACGACAGGTGAAAAACTGTTTTTT. Amino acid sequence: CASRFTTTGEKLFF.